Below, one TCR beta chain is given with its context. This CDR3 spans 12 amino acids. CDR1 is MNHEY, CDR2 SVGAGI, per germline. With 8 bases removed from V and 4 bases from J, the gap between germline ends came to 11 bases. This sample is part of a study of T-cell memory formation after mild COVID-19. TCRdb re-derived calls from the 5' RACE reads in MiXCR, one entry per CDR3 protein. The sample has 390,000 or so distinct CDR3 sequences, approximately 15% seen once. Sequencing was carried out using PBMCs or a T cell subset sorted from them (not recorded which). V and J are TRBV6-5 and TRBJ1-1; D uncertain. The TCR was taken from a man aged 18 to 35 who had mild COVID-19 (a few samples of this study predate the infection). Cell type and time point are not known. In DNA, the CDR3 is TGTGCCAGCTGGACCGGGATCACTGAAGCTTTCTTT. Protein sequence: CASWTGITEAFF.